This TCR beta chain was captured by sequencing in a study of immune evolution from preneoplasia to lung adenocarcinoma. Profiling relied on immunoSEQ multiplex PCR, and the TCRdb table lists in-frame clones only, not all of them. The sample records approximately 5,100 clones, roughly two thirds being singletons. The CDR3 extends over 14 amino acids. Germline V CDR1 and CDR2: MGHRA, YSYEKL. V was clipped by 3 bases and J by 10 bases; unmatched bases: 4. H&E slides confirmed each diagnosis, reviewed by two pathologists independently. The chain has TRBV4-1 and TRBJ2-1; TRBD2 matches 12 bases. The sequence derives from an elderly person with lung adenocarcinoma. Specimen: FFPE adjacent normal lung tissue. CDR3 protein: CASSHLAGGREQFF. CDR3 sequence (DNA): TGCGCCAGCAGCCATCTAGCGGGGGGGCGAGAGCAGTTCTTC.